One sample yielded the 29 T cell receptor beta chains listed below, sequenced in a study of T cell repertoires in cytomegalovirus infection. One entry per CDR3 protein results from TCRdb running MiXCR on the reads. The sample lists around 140,000 distinct CDR3 sequences, under 8.5% seen once, with roughly 18% in the top ten. The sample was PBMCs. These TCRs come from a human donor in good health (CMV status not recorded). Some clones in this sample may be carry-over from other donors' samples.

This clonotype occurred a few times. V usage is TRBV3-1 and J usage is TRBJ2-6; D is uncertain. Germline V gene data show CDR1 as LGHDT and CDR2 as YNNKEL (reference sequence). This CDR3 has 14 residues. The V end was cut by 6 bases, the J end by 4 bases, with 10 bases between. Written as DNA, the CDR3 is TGTGCCAGCAGGGCCTCCTTCGGGGCCAACGTCCTGACTTTC. It is translated as CASRASFGANVLTF.

The table lists this clonotype with many counts. The V and J genes are TRBV7-2 and TRBJ2-5; the D is unclear. V lost 5 bases and J 3 bases, leaving 10 bases between the germline ends. Germline V gene sequence: CDR1 SGHTA, CDR2 FQGNSA. The CDR3 covers 13 residues. CDR3 protein: CASSTPQKETQYF. The CDR3 DNA reads as TGTGCCAGCAGCACCCCTCAAAAAGAGACCCAGTACTTC.

This clonotype was detected many times. This sequence joins TRBV20-1 and TRBJ2-1; 12 nucleotides align to TRBD1. This CDR3 is built from 15 residues. Germline CDR1 is DFQATT and CDR2 is SNEGSKA (reference sequence). V shed 5 bases and J 7 bases; nucleotides not matched to a gene: 9. CDR3 loop: CSAYPGQGAQNEQFF. CDR3 sequence (DNA): TGCAGTGCTTATCCGGGACAGGGGGCGCAGAATGAGCAGTTCTTC.

This rearrangement joins TRBV4-2 to TRBJ2-5; 8 nucleotides agree with TRBD2. J lost 2 bases, V lost 0 bases, and 20 bases had no gene match. The CDR3 runs to 21 residues. Germline V gives CDR1 LGHNA, CDR2 YNFKEQ. CDR3 region: CASSQDPTGDFSGGFQETQYF. The CDR3 coding sequence is TGTGCCAGCAGCCAAGACCCAACCGGCGATTTCAGCGGGGGCTTTCAAGAGACCCAGTACTTC.

This clonotype appeared many times. V usage is TRBV20-1 and J usage is TRBJ2-7, with D perhaps TRBD1 or TRBD2 (5 bases each). In germline, CDR1 is DFQATT, CDR2 SNEGSKA (reference sequence). The CDR3 has 13 residues. The V gene lost 0 bases and the J gene lost 7 bases, with 13 bases spanning the gap. CDR3 nucleotides: TGCAGTGCTAGAGAGAGGGGTCTAGGAGAGCAGTACTTC. Amino acid sequence: CSARERGLGEQYF.

This clonotype was detected only a few times. The genes are TRBV7-9 and TRBJ2-7; D possibly uses TRBD1 or TRBD2 (5 bases each). The CDR3 covers 12 residues. Germline assignment: CDR1 SEHNR and CDR2 FQNEAQ (reference sequence). V was pared by 8 bases and J by 3 bases, with 11 bases between. CDR3 in DNA: TGTGCCAGCGGGGACGGCAACTACGAGCAGTACTTC. Protein sequence: CASGDGNYEQYF.

This clonotype was picked up a small number of times. J is TRBJ1-2 and V is TRBV15; D is unclear. The CDR3 spans 14 residues. The ends were cut back, 3 bases at V and 9 bases at J, with 17 bases in the middle. Germline loops: CDR1 LNHNV, CDR2 YYDKDF (reference sequence). The CDR3 region has the DNA TGTGCCACCAGCAGGGCCCAAGTGGAGCGACGCTACACCTTC. Translation gives CATSRAQVERRYTF.

The table lists this clonotype with many counts. The chain uses TRBV20-1 and TRBJ1-2; D perhaps matches TRBD1 (6 bases). Between the trimmed V and J ends, which lost 6 bases and 4 bases, there was a span of 21 bases. This CDR3 contains 15 residues. Germline CDR1 DFQATT, CDR2 SNEGSKA (reference sequence). The CDR3 DNA reads TGCAGTGCCCAGGGCCCGGGACACATCGCCTATGGCTACACCTTC. This translates into CSAQGPGHIAYGYTF.

V is TRBV6-5 and J is TRBJ1-5; possible D gene TRBD1, 6 bases. The CDR3 is made up of 14 amino acids. Germline CDR1 and CDR2: MNHEY and SVGAGI. V shed 5 bases and J shed 7 bases, with 15 bases lying between them. The CDR3 loop is CASSAGRGGQPQHF. The DNA for the CDR3 is TGTGCCAGCAGTGCGGGAAGAGGGGGACAGCCCCAGCATTTT.

Details on this clonotype: A read error may explain this, as a much larger clone is one base away. The chain uses TRBV24-1 and TRBJ1-2; a possible D gene is TRBD1 (6 bases). The CDR3 totals 14 residues. Germline loops: CDR1 KGHDR, CDR2 SFDVKD. CDR3 in amino acids: CATSDPTGNYSYTF. The CDR3 bases are TGTGCCACCAGTGATCCCACAGGGAACTATAGCTACACCTTC.

CDR3 sequence: CASSLERIGEQYF. CDR3 sequence (DNA): TGTGCCAGCAGCTTAGAGAGGATTGGCGAGCAGTACTTC. The chain links TRBV11-2 to TRBJ2-7, with D hard to call. This CDR3 has 13 residues. V lost 0 bases, J lost 6 bases, and 9 bases lay in between. Germline CDR1 SGHAT, CDR2 FQNNGV.

This clonotype has at least ten counts. V and J are TRBV10-3 and TRBJ2-1, with D maybe TRBD1 (7 bases). Trimming shortened V by 5 bases and J by 12 bases, and 14 bases separated the two germline ends. The CDR3 loop spans 12 amino acids. CDR1 is ENHRY, CDR2 SYGVKD, per germline. The CDR3 DNA sequence: TGTGCCATCAGTCCCCAGGGGGGAGGGCAGTTCTTC. Amino acids: CAISPQGGGQFF.

This clonotype was observed many times. The chain combines TRBV6-2 or TRBV6-3 with TRBJ1-1; D not certain. Germline V gene lookup returns CDR1 MNHEY and CDR2 SVGEGT. The length of the CDR3 is 12 residues. Trimming stripped 2 bases from V and 8 bases from J, with 9 bases between. The CDR3: CASSYPEREAFF. CDR3 nucleotide sequence: TGTGCCAGCAGTTACCCAGAGCGGGAAGCTTTCTTT.

This rearrangement joins TRBV29-1 to TRBJ2-7, with D possibly matching TRBD1 (6 bases). The ends were cut back, 7 bases at V and 0 bases at J, with 13 bases in the middle. Germline CDR1 is SQVTM and CDR2 is ANQGSEA. The CDR3 is 13 residues long. The CDR3 region has the DNA TGCAGCGCTACTGGACAGAACTCCTACGAGCAGTACTTC. Amino acid sequence: CSATGQNSYEQYF.

This clonotype qualifies as large. The chain has TRBV7-2 and TRBJ1-4; 7 positions agree with TRBD1. Germline V CDR1 and CDR2: SGHTA, FQGNSA. V dropped 2 bases and J dropped 1; count of bases not matched to a gene: 7. The CDR3 runs 17 residues. CDR3 coding DNA: TGTGCCAGCAGCTTAAACCTAAACAGGGGAACTAATGAAAAACTGTTTTTT. This sequence encodes CASSLNLNRGTNEKLFF.

This clonotype was seen at least ten times. The rearrangement joins TRBV11-1 to TRBJ1-1, with 7 bases that match TRBD1. The junction had 14 bases not matched to a gene; V was cut back by 2 bases and J by 5 bases. The CDR3 runs 17 residues. Germline CDR1 SGHAT, CDR2 FQDESV (reference sequence). CDR3 in DNA: TGTGCCAGCAGCTTAATCGACAGGGTAGACCTTGGGACTGAAGCTTTCTTT. Its translation is CASSLIDRVDLGTEAFF. The variable domain in full, with the rest retrieved from reference TRBV11-1 and TRBJ1-1, is EAEVAQSPRYKITEKSQAVAFWCDPISGHATLYWYRQILGQGPELLVQFQDESVVDDSQLPKDRFSAERLKGVDSTLKIQPAELGDSAMYLCASSLIDRVDLGTEAFFGQGTRLTVV.

Many counts were recorded for this clonotype. The chain combines TRBV7-9 with TRBJ2-6, with no clear D. The CDR3 sequence is 15 residues long. CDR1 is SEHNR, CDR2 FQNEAQ, per germline (reference sequence). V gave up 2 bases and J gave up 0 bases, with 5 bases separating them. DNA for the CDR3: TGTGCCAGCAGCTTACTTCCCTCTGGGGCCAACGTCCTGACTTTC. Translation gives CASSLLPSGANVLTF.

The V gene is TRBV7-2, the J gene TRBJ2-7; TRBD1 aligns across 9 bases. J lost 4 bases, V lost 2 bases, and 6 bases had no gene match. There are 15 residues in the CDR3. Germline V gene data show CDR1 as SGHTA and CDR2 as FQGNSA. Here the CDR3 reads CASSLPGQGIYEQYF. CDR3 bases: TGTGCCAGCAGCTTACCGGGACAGGGAATTTACGAGCAGTACTTC.

The sample holds many counts of this clonotype. The chain uses TRBV7-8 and TRBJ1-1; possible D gene TRBD1, 6 bases. This CDR3 is built from 13 residues. Trimming took 0 bases from V and 8 from J, leaving 10 bases between them. Germline V lookup: CDR1 SGHVS, CDR2 FQNEAQ. CDR3 loop: CASSLAGTSEAFF. The CDR3 coding sequence is TGTGCCAGCAGCTTAGCAGGGACATCAGAAGCTTTCTTT.

V usage is TRBV14 and J usage is TRBJ2-5, with unresolved D. V lost 0 bases, J lost 7 bases, and 21 bases lay in between. Germline V gene lookup returns CDR1 SGHDN and CDR2 FVKESK. The CDR3 spans 17 residues. Here the CDR3 reads CASSQDRLEYYGGTQYF. In DNA form, the CDR3 reads TGTGCCAGCAGCCAAGATCGGCTAGAGTACTACGGTGGGACCCAGTACTTC.

This clonotype was found many times. CDR3 sequence: CAISRDRDIKRLFF. The CDR3 bases are TGTGCCATCAGCCGGGACAGGGACATCAAGAGGCTGTTTTTT. The J gene is TRBJ2-2, the V gene TRBV10-3; 9 positions match TRBD1. This CDR3 has 14 residues. The J segment lost 13 bases and the V segment lost 6 bases, leaving 12 bases of the junction unmatched. The germline V gene encodes CDR1 ENHRY and CDR2 SYGVKD.

This clonotype was counted ten times or more. This chain links TRBV6-5 with TRBJ1-1, with D maybe TRBD1 (6 bases). Trimming cost V 2 bases and J 0 bases, with 10 bases left between them. CDR1 and CDR2 from the germline V gene are MNHEY and SVGAGI. This CDR3 spans 15 amino acids. CDR3 loop: CASSYGGGMNTEAFF. Here the CDR3 DNA reads TGTGCCAGCAGTTACGGAGGGGGAATGAACACTGAAGCTTTCTTT.

This clonotype was counted at least ten times. The gene calls are TRBV5-1 and TRBJ2-7; 7 nucleotides agree with TRBD1. CDR3 size: 15 residues. Germline CDR1 reads SGHRS; CDR2 reads YFSETQ. With 2 bases clipped from V and 0 bases from J, the junction kept 5 bases outside the gene matches. The CDR3 DNA is TGCGCCAGCAGCTTAGGACAGGCCGCCTCCTACGAGCAGTACTTC. Translation gives CASSLGQAASYEQYF.

This clonotype appeared many times. V and J are TRBV14 and TRBJ2-2, with D perhaps given as TRBD1 or TRBD2 (5 bases each). Germline values: CDR1 SGHDN, CDR2 FVKESK. CDR3 length equals 16 residues. The V end lost 2 bases, the J end lost 1 base, and 11 bases lay between the germline ends. CDR3 sequence reads: CASSQRGRRNTGELFF. The CDR3 DNA reads as TGTGCCAGCAGCCAACGGGGCAGGAGGAACACCGGGGAGCTGTTTTTT.

This clonotype has at least ten counts. The chain has TRBV20-1 and TRBJ2-6; D perhaps matches TRBD1 (6 bases). The CDR3 spans 14 residues. Germline CDR1 and CDR2: DFQATT and SNEGSKA (reference sequence). The ends were cut back, 6 bases at V and 2 bases at J, with 11 bases in the middle. CDR3 protein: CSALQGTGANVLTF. Here the CDR3 DNA reads TGCAGTGCACTACAGGGTACTGGGGCCAACGTCCTGACTTTC.

In its sample, this clonotype was seen many times. The gene calls are TRBV7-2 and TRBJ2-1; a weak D match, TRBD2 (5 bases). This CDR3 spans 14 amino acids. Trimming took 8 bases from V and 10 from J, leaving 21 bases between them. In germline, CDR1 is SGHTA, CDR2 FQGNSA. This CDR3 is CASPGRVGYGEQFF. DNA of the CDR3: TGTGCCAGCCCTGGGCGGGTGGGTTACGGCGAGCAGTTCTTC.

This clonotype was found many times. The chain couples TRBV12-3 or TRBV12-4 to TRBJ1-3; D gene uncertain. CDR3 length equals 12 residues. V was shortened by 3 bases and J by 4 bases, with 4 bases between the two germline ends. The CDR3 sequence: CASSFIGNTIYF. CDR3 sequence (DNA): TGTGCCAGCAGTTTTATCGGAAACACCATATATTTT.

This clonotype was seen ten or more times. The chain links TRBV19 to TRBJ2-6; TRBD1 matches at 7 bases. The CDR3 consists of 16 residues. Germline trimming cut 3 bases from V and 0 bases from J; bases unmatched to any gene: 2. The germline CDR1 and CDR2 sequences are LNHDA and SQIVND (reference sequence). CDR3 residues: CASSMTGSSGANVLTF. The CDR3 DNA is TGTGCCAGTAGTATGACAGGGAGCTCTGGGGCCAACGTCCTGACTTTC.

This clonotype was counted ten times or more. The chain employs TRBV24-1 and TRBJ2-7; the match to TRBD1 covers 8 bases. Trimming removed 4 bases from V and 7 bases from J; junction bases left unmatched: 5. The CDR3 has 13 residues. In germline, CDR1 is KGHDR, CDR2 SFDVKD. The CDR3 sequence: CATSEDGQGEQYF. The CDR3 nucleotides are TGTGCCACCAGTGAAGATGGACAGGGAGAGCAGTACTTC.